The rows below give T cell receptor beta chains drawn from one sample of a study of blood T cells in healthy people across ages. MiXCR, run by TCRdb on the 5' RACE reads, gives a single entry per CDR3 protein. The sample has around 990,000 distinct CDR3 sequences; under 40% are singletons. Input material: blood. Source of these receptors: a young man in good health. The CDR3 runs from the conserved cysteine through the conserved F or W. Fields, in order: CDR3 length, V gene, clone size, D gene, J gene, CDR3 protein, CDR3 DNA. D genes are given only for firm matches. Only some rows state a clone size, as once, few, many or a class for expanded clones.

cdr3_length: 16
v_call: TRBV7-3
clone_size: -
d_call: TRBD1
j_call: TRBJ2-1
cdr3_aa: CASSLTGTGRNNEQFF
cdr3_nt: TGTGCCAGTAGCTTAACAGGGACAGGGCGAAACAATGAGCAGTTCTTC

cdr3_length: 14
v_call: TRBV9
clone_size: -
d_call: TRBD1
j_call: TRBJ1-2
cdr3_aa: CASSVAGTGYGYTF
cdr3_nt: TGTGCCAGCAGCGTAGCGGGGACAGGCTATGGCTACACCTTC

cdr3_length: 16
v_call: TRBV21-1
clone_size: few
d_call: -
j_call: TRBJ2-5
cdr3_aa: CASSQTRDLDQETQYF
cdr3_nt: TGTGCCAGCAGCCAGACCCGGGACTTAGACCAAGAGACCCAGTACTTC

cdr3_length: 14
v_call: TRBV7-2
clone_size: -
d_call: TRBD2
j_call: TRBJ2-4
cdr3_aa: CASSPPGGKNIQYF
cdr3_nt: TGTGCCAGCAGCCCTCCGGGGGGCAAAAACATTCAGTACTTC

cdr3_length: 15
v_call: TRBV27
clone_size: few
d_call: TRBD1
j_call: TRBJ1-1
cdr3_aa: CASRAKTGMNTEAFF
cdr3_nt: TGTGCCAGCAGGGCTAAGACAGGGATGAACACTGAAGCTTTCTTT

cdr3_length: 15
v_call: TRBV5-1
clone_size: many
d_call: -
j_call: TRBJ2-3
cdr3_aa: CASSLGQGSTDTQYF
cdr3_nt: TGTGCCAGCAGCTTAGGGCAGGGGAGCACAGATACGCAGTATTTT

cdr3_length: 13
v_call: TRBV5-1
clone_size: few
d_call: -
j_call: TRBJ2-1
cdr3_aa: CASSPGGGTEQFF
cdr3_nt: TGCGCCAGCAGCCCCGGAGGGGGGACTGAGCAGTTCTTC

cdr3_length: 14
v_call: TRBV3-1
clone_size: -
d_call: -
j_call: TRBJ1-1
cdr3_aa: CASSHGVSATEAFF
cdr3_nt: TGTGCCAGCAGCCACGGAGTTTCTGCCACTGAAGCTTTCTTT

cdr3_length: 14
v_call: TRBV18
clone_size: few
d_call: -
j_call: TRBJ1-5
cdr3_aa: CASSLQASNQPQHF
cdr3_nt: TGTGCCAGCAGTTTACAGGCGAGCAATCAGCCCCAGCATTTT

cdr3_length: 13
v_call: TRBV24-1
clone_size: few
d_call: -
j_call: TRBJ2-1
cdr3_aa: CATSDLSMAEQFF
cdr3_nt: TGTGCCACCAGTGATCTGAGCATGGCTGAGCAGTTCTTC

cdr3_length: 17
v_call: TRBV4-1
clone_size: -
d_call: TRBD2
j_call: TRBJ2-1
cdr3_aa: CASSLEAGGTSYNEQFF
cdr3_nt: TGCGCCAGCAGCCTAGAGGCGGGGGGGACCTCCTACAATGAGCAGTTCTTC

cdr3_length: 13
v_call: TRBV6-5
clone_size: -
d_call: -
j_call: TRBJ2-3
cdr3_aa: CASRNHGADTQYF
cdr3_nt: TGTGCCAGCAGAAACCACGGGGCAGATACGCAGTATTTT